The 13 T cell receptor beta chains below were found in one sample sequenced in a study of vaccination effects on CD4 cells after COVID-19. ViraFEST expansion of antigen-specific CD4+ T cells with viral peptide pools preceded sequencing. After less than 11 days in culture, the CD4+ T cells were isolated. Participants received two doses of either the BNT162b2 or mRNA-1273 vaccine. Profiling relied on immunoSEQ multiplex PCR, and the TCRdb table lists in-frame clones only, not all of them. The sample lists some 30,000 clones; around 85% were seen once. Their cognate antigens are unknown. The sample consisted of CD4+ T cells from PBMCs cultured with SARS-CoV-2 spike peptides, taken after COVID-19 vaccination. The receptors here all came from a human donor who received a COVID-19 vaccine. Some clones in this sample may be carry-over from other donors' samples.

The gene calls are TRBV10-3 and TRBJ1-2; 7 bases are a match to TRBD1. With 6 bases clipped from V and 0 bases from J, the junction kept 7 bases outside the gene matches. The CDR3 consists of 15 residues. CDR1 and CDR2 from the germline V gene are ENHRY and SYGVKD. The CDR3 region is CAIRGTATSNYGYTF. The CDR3 bases are TGTGCCATCAGAGGGACAGCCACCTCTAACTATGGCTACACCTTC.

The chain uses TRBV5-4 and TRBJ1-1; D unresolved. V lost 0 bases and J lost 8, with 14 bases in between. Germline V gives CDR1 SGHNT, CDR2 YYREEE (reference sequence). The CDR3 totals 14 residues. As DNA, the CDR3 is TGTGCCAGCAGCTTGGATCGCCAGGCTCCGGAAGCTTTCTTT. Translating gives CASSLDRQAPEAFF.

This clone was counted once. The chain uses TRBV6-5 and TRBJ1-1, with D uncertain. Germline loops: CDR1 MNHEY, CDR2 SVGAGI. The CDR3 spans 13 residues. Trimming took off 6 bases at V and 2 bases at J, with 10 bases between the two ends. The CDR3 loop reads CASRRRSNTEAFF. DNA of the CDR3: TGTGCCAGCAGACGACGGTCCAACACTGAAGCTTTCTTT.

The rearrangement links TRBV5-1 to TRBJ1-1; D is unresolved. This CDR3 contains 13 residues. The V gene lost 3 bases and the J gene lost 0 bases, with 6 bases spanning the gap. The germline V gene has CDR1 SGHRS and CDR2 YFSETQ. CDR3 residues: CASSWAVNTEAFF. DNA of the CDR3: TGCGCCAGCAGCTGGGCTGTGAACACTGAAGCTTTCTTT.

This chain's CDR3 is CASRTGADTGELFF. Here the CDR3 DNA reads TGTGCCAGCAGGACAGGTGCGGACACCGGGGAGCTGTTTTTT. The chain has TRBV5-5 and TRBJ2-2; possibly TRBD1 for D (6 bases). Per germline, CDR1 SGHKS and CDR2 YYEKEE (reference sequence). V lost 5 bases and J lost 3, with 11 bases in between. The CDR3 has 14 residues.

This chain uses TRBV18 with TRBJ2-7, with a weak D call TRBD1 (5 bases). The CDR3 runs to 12 residues. Trimming cost V 4 bases and J 6 bases, with 10 bases left between them. Germline V gene data show CDR1 as KGHSH and CDR2 as LQKENI. The CDR3: CASSLPGSEQYV. The CDR3 region has the DNA TGTGCCAGCTCACTCCCAGGGTCCGAGCAGTACGTC.

The rearrangement links TRBV10-3 to TRBJ1-1; TRBD1 is a possible D gene (5 bases). The V end was cut by 6 bases, the J end by 7 bases, with 21 bases between. This CDR3 is built from 15 residues. The germline CDR1 and CDR2 sequences are ENHRY and SYGVKD. The CDR3 here is CAISAGDVGRHEAFF. The CDR3 DNA sequence: TGTGCCATCAGCGCTGGGGACGTCGGTAGGCATGAAGCTTTCTTT.

This clone was counted a single time. The chain recombines TRBV6-5 with TRBJ1-1, with TRBD1 identical over 7 bases. The V segment lost 2 bases and the J segment 2 bases; nucleotides outside the gene matches: 5. The germline CDR1 and CDR2 sequences are MNHEY and SVGAGI. The CDR3 runs to 15 residues. The CDR3 protein is CASSYRGQTNTEAFF. DNA for the CDR3: TGTGCCAGCAGTTACCGGGGACAGACCAACACTGAAGCTTTCTTT.

The chain employs TRBV5-1 and TRBJ2-7; 10 positions match TRBD2. V lost 3 bases to trimming and J lost 6 bases; unmatched junction nucleotides: 15. The length of the CDR3 is 17 residues. Germline V gives CDR1 SGHRS, CDR2 YFSETQ. CDR3 bases: TGCGCCAGCAGCTCCTGCGGCCTAGCGGGGGACTTGGGCGAGCAGTACGTC. This codes for CASSSCGLAGDLGEQYV.

This clone has more than one count but fewer than ten. The chain has TRBV3-1 (or the pseudogene TRBV3-2) and TRBJ2-3; D gene ambiguous. CDR3 length equals 14 residues. The germline V gene has CDR1 LGHDT and CDR2 YNNKEL (reference sequence). With 4 bases removed from V and 2 bases from J, the gap between germline ends came to 10 bases. CDR3 residues: CASSPRLDTDTQYF. DNA for the CDR3: TGTGCCAGCAGCCCACGACTTGACACAGATACGCAGTATTTT.

The chain employs TRBV2 and TRBJ2-1; 10 nucleotides agree with TRBD1. The junction had 3 bases not matched to a gene; V was cut back by 6 bases and J by 1 base. CDR3 size: 15 residues. Germline V gene lookup returns CDR1 SNHLY and CDR2 FYNNEI. CDR3 amino acids: CASSKGQGSYNEQFF. The CDR3, as DNA: TGTGCCAGCAGCAAGGGACAGGGGTCCTACAATGAGCAGTTCTTC.

CDR3 protein: CASSAGTEYNEQFF. In nucleotides, the CDR3 is TGCGCCAGCAGCGCCGGGACAGAGTACAATGAGCAGTTCTTC. V is TRBV5-1 and J is TRBJ2-1, with 7 bases that match TRBD1. Germline-derived CDR1 and CDR2 are SGHRS and YFSETQ. The CDR3 has 14 residues. Trimming removed 4 bases from V and 4 bases from J; junction bases left unmatched: 5.

This clone appeared once. The chain couples TRBV5-1 to TRBJ1-1; D unresolved. With 5 bases removed from V and 1 base from J, the gap between germline ends came to 9 bases. The CDR3 runs 13 residues. CDR1 is SGHRS, CDR2 YFSETQ, per germline. Here the CDR3 reads CASSQDGNTEAFF. CDR3 DNA sequence: TGCGCCAGCAGTCAAGACGGGAACACTGAAGCTTTCTTT.